This is a list of T cell receptor beta chains from one sample in a study of patients and donors after allogeneic stem cell transplantation. MiXCR was run by TCRdb on the RT-PCR reads, yielding one entry per CDR3 protein. The repertoire has more than 850,000 distinct CDR3 sequences, roughly 18% of them found once; the top ten carry around 6%. Input material: blood, either unsorted or a sorted T cell fraction (not recorded which). Receptors originate from a human donor who was either an allogeneic HSCT recipient or a stem cell or donor lymphocyte infusion donor (not recorded which). It is not recorded whose cells these are; they may come from a transplant donor. Both conserved end residues are trimmed from each CDR3. Clone size, where shown, is once, few, many, or a class for clones that have expanded.

size,V,CDR3
few,TRBV12-3/TRBV12-4,ASSFLLHRGGTEAF
few,TRBV5-1,ASSRDRVDTGELF
.,TRBV9,ASSVVLWGDSTPTYEQY
.,TRBV25-1,ASNGHLNTEAF
.,TRBV20-1,SARRGLAGGRGTDTQY
.,TRBV4-1,ASSQVEGRRWETQY
many,TRBV4-1,ASSQGLAEIKGEQF
.,TRBV20-1,SATTVMNTEAF
.,TRBV9,ASSPLTGSNGELF
few,TRBV30,AWVMGAGIRGYT
few,TRBV6-2/TRBV6-3,ASSFGTPLQTQY
.,TRBV6-5,ASSYGDRNSGNTIY
few,TRBV24-1,ATSDPGTSGNEGEQF